These T cell receptor beta chains were read from a single sample in a study of PD-L1 blockade in urothelial cancer. Sequencing was performed with immunoSEQ multiplex PCR; in TCRdb, only in-frame clones are kept and a portion is missing. Among about 29,000 clones listed, about 87% were seen once. The sample was PBMCs, taken around atezolizumab (anti-PD-L1) treatment. The receptors were sampled from a man aged 50 to 60 with urothelial cancer. Each CDR3 is given with its conserved first and last residue. The D gene is left open where the match is weak. A row's size may be missing; if present it is once, few, many or a size class.

J	V	D	size	DNA	CDR3
TRBJ2-5	TRBV12-5	NA	NA	TGTGCTAGTGGTTTGGTACTGGCAGGTCAAGAGACCCAGTACTTC	CASGLVLAGQETQYF
TRBJ2-7	TRBV30	NA	NA	TGTGCCTGGAGTGTAAAGGCCCTCAGAGGGCAGTACTTC	CAWSVKALRGQYF
TRBJ2-1	TRBV7-2	TRBD1	few	TGTGCCAGCAGCTTAGGAGGACAGGGCTCTAATGAGCAGTTCTTC	CASSLGGQGSNEQFF
TRBJ1-6	TRBV12-5	NA	few	TGTGCTAGTGGTTTGGTACTGGGGGGGAATTCACCCCTCCACTTT	CASGLVLGGNSPLHF
TRBJ1-1	TRBV6-6	NA	NA	TGTGCCAGCAGACTACAGAACACTGAAGCTTTCTTT	CASRLQNTEAFF
TRBJ2-1	TRBV28	TRBD2	NA	TGTGCCAGCAGTTTCCCCCTCCTCGAGCGGGAGACCTACAATGAGCAGTTCTTC	CASSFPLLERETYNEQFF
TRBJ1-5	TRBV10-3	NA	NA	TGTGCCATCAGGGAGGACAGCTTCAATCAGCCCCAGCATTTT	CAIREDSFNQPQHF
TRBJ2-2	TRBV29-1	TRBD1	NA	TGCAGCGTAGCCCGGGACAGGGGGCGAACCGGGGAGCTGTTTTTT	CSVARDRGRTGELFF
TRBJ2-1	TRBV7-6	NA	NA	TGTGCCAGCAGCCTTGGTGGTTTCTCGGGGGACAGCAACAATGAGCAGTTCTTC	CASSLGGFSGDSNNEQFF
TRBJ1-3	TRBV4-1	TRBD1	few	TGCGCCAGCAGCCAAGTTTGGACAGGGTTAGGAAACACCATATATTTT	CASSQVWTGLGNTIYF
TRBJ2-3	TRBV5-1	NA	once	TGCGCCAGCAGCTTTCAGGGGACAGATACGCAGTATTTT	CASSFQGTDTQYF
TRBJ2-5	TRBV5-6	NA	NA	TGTGCCAGCAGCTTGGGCGGGATAGGGGCCCAGTACTTC	CASSLGGIGAQYF
TRBJ2-1	TRBV16	TRBD1	few	TGTGCCAGCAGCCAGCGGACAGGTCCGAACAATGAGCAGTTCTTC	CASSQRTGPNNEQFF
TRBJ2-3	TRBV10-1	TRBD2	NA	TGCGCCACCAACACCGGACTAGCGGGGGTTACAGATACGCAGTATTTT	CATNTGLAGVTDTQYF
TRBJ1-1	TRBV14	NA	NA	TGTGCCAGCAGCCAAGTAAACACTGAAGCTTTCTTT	CASSQVNTEAFF
TRBJ2-3	TRBV4-1	NA	NA	TGCGCCAGCAGCCAAGATCGTCCCAGCGCAGATACGCAGTATTTT	CASSQDRPSADTQYF
TRBJ2-1	TRBV27	TRBD1	NA	TGTGCCAGCAGTTATCCGGGACAGGGATACAATGAGCAGTTCTTC	CASSYPGQGYNEQFF
TRBJ1-4	TRBV19	TRBD1	NA	TGTGCCAGTAAGAGGGACAGGGATGAAAAACTGTTTTTT	CASKRDRDEKLFF
TRBJ2-7	TRBV4-1	TRBD1	NA	TGCGCCAGCAGCCCGACAGGGCGAACTTCCTACGAGCAGTACTTC	CASSPTGRTSYEQYF
TRBJ1-5	TRBV5-4	NA	NA	TGTGCCAGCCACCAGTGGGGTTCGGGGAATCAGCCCCAGCATTTT	CASHQWGSGNQPQHF
TRBJ2-1	TRBV12-5	TRBD2	NA	TGTGCTAGTGTCCTTAGCGGGGGGGCGTCCTACAATGAGCAGTTCTTC	CASVLSGGASYNEQFF